The entry that follows covers one TCR beta chain sequence. With V trimmed by 7 bases and J by 1 base, 2 bases remained unmatched. This CDR3 spans 13 amino acids. Germline CDR1 is SEHNR and CDR2 is FQNEAQ (reference sequence). The source of the sample is a study of T cell changes during pregnancy in multiple sclerosis. Method: immunoSEQ multiplex PCR; TCRdb's copy keeps in-frame clones and lacks some. Of 85,000 to 90,000 clones listed, around 94% are singletons. The rearrangement joins TRBV7-9 to TRBJ2-7, with 9 positions matching TRBD1. The receptor was isolated from a female donor in good health, enrolled as a control in a pregnancy study. The source material was peripheral blood, sampled after pregnancy. The CDR3: CASIGQGSYEQYF. Here the CDR3 DNA reads TGTGCCAGCATCGGACAGGGGTCCTACGAGCAGTACTTC. The entire variable domain, with the rest obtained from reference TRBV7-9 and TRBJ2-7, is as follows: DTGVSQNPRHKITKRGQNVTFRCDPISEHNRLYWYRQTLGQGPEFLTYFQNEAQLEKSRLLSDRFSAERPKGSFSTLEIQRTEQGDSAMYLCASIGQGSYEQYFGPGTRLTVT.